The sequence of this T cell receptor (beta chain) was determined in a study of T cells in Graves' hyperthyroidism and ophthalmopathy. Points from the study as a whole: Most thyroid clonotypes with frequency above 0.001 were detected in blood.

This CDR3 is built from 17 residues. The V end lost 6 bases, the J end lost 0 bases, and 20 bases lay between the germline ends. Amplification yielded TCR beta CDR3 regions, with RNA transcripts as the source. Primed by the HTBI set, a first-round RT-PCR was run on the TCR CDR3. TCRdb re-analysed the multiplex PCR reads in MiXCR, keeping a single row per CDR3 protein. Of 690,000 or so distinct CDR3 sequences listed, about 19% are singletons. This clonotype was picked up many times. Its antigen is unidentified. Diagnostic assessment was based on clinical symptoms, serum thyroxine and TRAb, thyroid ultrasound and orbital computed tomography.

Sequenced material: blood. The J gene is TRBJ1-1, the V gene TRBV12-3 or TRBV12-4; D is possibly TRBD1 (6 bases). The sequence was collected from a woman in her forties or fifties with Graves' hyperthyroidism that later progressed to Graves' ophthalmopathy. The CDR3 loop is CASRRIPGQTVNTEAFF. In DNA, the CDR3 is TGTGCCAGCAGGCGTATTCCGGGACAAACAGTGAACACTGAAGCTTTCTTT.